The 25 T cell receptor beta chains below all came from one sample that was sequenced in a study of blood T cells in healthy people across ages. Then a second PCR, running roughly 7 to 11 cycles, was carried out with a sample-barcoded 5' primer and a J-beta primer mix. Via MiXCR, TCRdb re-called the 5' RACE reads, giving one row per CDR3 protein. The sample consists of fewer than 2 million distinct CDR3 sequences, 35% to 50% of them appearing once. Material: blood. The origin of the receptors is a human donor in good health.

The chain combines TRBV12-5 with TRBJ1-1, with D perhaps TRBD1 (5 bases). This CDR3 has 14 residues. CDR1 and CDR2 (germline): LGHNT, FRNRAP. Between the trimmed V and J ends, which lost 1 base and 3 bases, there was a span of 9 bases. Here the CDR3 reads CASGLAGGDTEAFF. Written as DNA, the CDR3 is TGTGCTAGTGGTTTGGCGGGGGGGGACACTGAAGCTTTCTTT.

In this sample, this clonotype turned up a few times. The J gene is TRBJ1-2, the V gene TRBV15; no clear D gene. Germline CDR1 LNHNV, CDR2 YYDKDF (reference sequence). This CDR3 region has 16 residues. V shed 2 bases and J shed 6 bases, with 19 bases lying between them. CDR3 sequence: CATSRIGKGLADGYTF. CDR3 in DNA: TGTGCCACCAGCAGAATCGGTAAAGGCCTTGCGGATGGCTACACCTTC.

This clonotype was seen only a few times. The V call is TRBV29-1, the J call TRBJ2-2, with TRBD1 identical over 8 bases. The CDR3 has 13 amino acids. Germline lookup yields CDR1 SQVTM and CDR2 ANQGSEA. V gave up 4 bases and J gave up 7 bases; unmatched junction bases: 5. CDR3 amino acids: CSVGQGAVGELFF. Here the CDR3 DNA reads TGCAGCGTTGGGCAGGGGGCTGTCGGGGAGCTGTTTTTT.

This chain uses TRBV10-3 with TRBJ1-1; TRBD1 aligns across 7 bases. V lost 6 bases, J lost 0 bases, and 7 bases stayed unmatched. Germline CDR1 ENHRY, CDR2 SYGVKD. This CDR3 is 15 amino acids long. CDR3 sequence reads: CAIRGTEVMNTEAFF. CDR3 in DNA: TGTGCCATCAGGGGGACAGAGGTTATGAACACTGAAGCTTTCTTT.

A few counts support this clonotype. V is TRBV9 and J is TRBJ2-3; D is unclear. V was cut by 2 bases and J by 5 bases, with 12 bases left in between. Germline CDR1 and CDR2: SGDLS and YYNGEE. CDR3 length equals 14 residues. In DNA form, the CDR3 reads TGTGCCAGCAGCGTTCTTAAGGGAATAGATACGCAGTATTTT. Its translation is CASSVLKGIDTQYF.

This chain links TRBV12-3 or TRBV12-4 with TRBJ2-7, with TRBD1 matching 7 bases. V lost 0 bases to trimming and J lost 2 bases; unmatched junction nucleotides: 4. CDR3 length: 15 amino acids. CDR3 in amino acids: CASSLAGQKAYEQYF. CDR3 DNA: TGTGCCAGCAGTTTAGCGGGACAGAAAGCCTACGAGCAGTACTTC.

CDR3 protein: CASSQEGSDSYGYTF. The CDR3 coding sequence is TGCGCCAGCAGCCAAGAAGGGTCGGACTCCTATGGCTACACCTTC. V usage is TRBV4-1 and J usage is TRBJ1-2; D unclear. The V gene lost 0 bases and the J gene lost 4 bases, with 12 bases spanning the gap. The CDR3 length is 15 residues. Per germline, CDR1 MGHRA and CDR2 YSYEKL.

This chain links TRBV27 with TRBJ1-5; no clear D gene. Between the trimmed V and J ends, which lost 4 bases and 6 bases, there was a span of 13 bases. Germline assignment: CDR1 MNHEY and CDR2 SMNVEV (reference sequence). The CDR3 covers 14 residues. CDR3 sequence reads: CASSSATIRQPQHF. CDR3 in DNA: TGTGCCAGCAGTTCCGCCACTATCCGTCAGCCCCAGCATTTT.

This chain connects TRBV4-2 to TRBJ1-2; D may be TRBD1 (5 bases). Germline V gene data show CDR1 as LGHNA and CDR2 as YNFKEQ. Trimming shortened V by 0 bases and J by 8 bases, and 13 bases separated the two germline ends. The CDR3 totals 14 residues. The CDR3 spells CASSQESGPLGYTF. CDR3 coding DNA: TGTGCCAGCAGCCAAGAGTCAGGGCCGCTGGGCTACACCTTC.

This clonotype was seen a few times. The chain combines TRBV7-6 with TRBJ2-4, with 8 bases lining up with TRBD2. V was clipped by 4 bases and J by 0 bases; unmatched bases: 11. There are 18 residues in the CDR3. Germline V gene sequence: CDR1 SGHVS, CDR2 FNYEAQ. For the CDR3, the DNA is TGTGCCAGCAGCTCGCTAGCGGGTCCGGGAATAGCCAAAAACATTCAGTACTTC. It yields the protein CASSSLAGPGIAKNIQYF.

This chain uses TRBV20-1 with TRBJ2-1; D gene ambiguous. This CDR3 spans 11 amino acids. The germline V gene has CDR1 DFQATT and CDR2 SNEGSKA (reference sequence). Trimming removed 7 bases at V and 9 bases at J, with 13 bases between. CDR3 amino acids: CSVEWVGEQFF. The CDR3, as DNA: TGCAGTGTTGAGTGGGTAGGTGAGCAGTTCTTC.

The rearrangement links TRBV7-3 to TRBJ1-2; 11 positions match TRBD1. The V segment lost 5 bases and the J segment 2 bases; nucleotides outside the gene matches: 4. CDR1 and CDR2 (germline): SGHTA, FQGTGA. The CDR3 spans 15 residues. The CDR3 spells CASSLGQGENYGYTF. The CDR3 nucleotides are TGTGCCAGCAGCCTGGGACAGGGGGAGAACTATGGCTACACCTTC.

This clonotype was detected a few times. The gene calls are TRBV20-1 and TRBJ2-1, with 7 bases identical to TRBD2. With V trimmed by 0 bases and J by 10 bases, 18 bases remained unmatched. The CDR3 has 17 residues. The V gene's germline CDR1 is DFQATT and CDR2 SNEGSKA (reference sequence). The CDR3 DNA follows: TGCAGTGCTAGAGACGAGGGAGCGGGGTGGCTCAAGGACGAGCAGTTCTTC. It is translated as CSARDEGAGWLKDEQFF.

This clonotype was counted between two and nine times. The chain employs TRBV4-1 and TRBJ2-1; TRBD2 is a possible D gene (5 bases). Germline V gives CDR1 MGHRA, CDR2 YSYEKL. CDR3 length: 15 amino acids. The germline V and J ends were trimmed by 3 bases and 2 bases, with 11 bases remaining between them. CDR3 region: CASSHDGKTYNEQFF. The CDR3 coding sequence is TGCGCCAGCAGCCATGACGGGAAGACCTACAATGAGCAGTTCTTC.

This clonotype was observed a few times. V and J are TRBV24-1 and TRBJ2-7; TRBD2 aligns across 13 bases. The germline gives CDR1 KGHDR, CDR2 SFDVKD. After removal of 3 bases from V and 0 bases from J, the junction contained 7 bases not matched to a gene. The CDR3 loop spans 18 amino acids. As DNA, the CDR3 is TGTGCCACCAGTGATGGAAGGGGACTAGCGGGGAGCTCCTACGAGCAGTACTTC. Translated: CATSDGRGLAGSSYEQYF.

In its sample, this clonotype was seen a few times. The chain carries TRBV9 and TRBJ2-1; D gene uncertain. Germline V gene sequence: CDR1 SGDLS, CDR2 YYNGEE. V gave up 1 base and J gave up 7 bases, with 9 bases separating them. This CDR3 comprises 13 residues. CDR3 sequence: CASSVHFDNEQFF. The CDR3 DNA sequence: TGTGCCAGCAGCGTACACTTCGATAATGAGCAGTTCTTC.

This clonotype has more than one count but fewer than ten. The chain is built from TRBV29-1 and TRBJ1-1, with TRBD1 as a possible D gene (6 bases). The germline V gene has CDR1 SQVTM and CDR2 ANQGSEA. The CDR3 is 13 amino acids. Trimming pared 7 bases from V and 3 bases from J, leaving 15 bases between. The CDR3 sequence is CSASTGLDTEAFF. CDR3 DNA sequence: TGCAGCGCATCGACAGGTCTAGACACTGAAGCTTTCTTT.

CDR3 DNA sequence: TGTGCCATCAGTGTATTGAGGGGAAGAACAGATACGCAGTATTTT. Its protein is CAISVLRGRTDTQYF. The rearrangement joins TRBV10-3 to TRBJ2-3; TRBD1 or TRBD2 may be the D gene (5 bases each). This CDR3 has 15 amino acids. Per germline, CDR1 ENHRY and CDR2 SYGVKD. Trimming cost V 4 bases and J 3 bases, with 14 bases left between them.

Notes on this clonotype: This CDR3 fails to terminate in the conserved phenylalanine or tryptophan, so it likely reflects a read error. The limits of the CDR3 on the DNA are not certain, so only TCRdb's listed CDR3 is given. J is TRBJ2-3 and V is TRBV12-3 or TRBV12-4; the D call of TRBD1 is as the table states it, not checked on the DNA. Termini included, the CDR3 measures 13 amino acids. CDR3 protein: CASSSHNFVPLDL.

This clonotype was seen only a few times. The chain links TRBV6-4 to TRBJ2-3, with 9 bases lining up with TRBD1. CDR3 length: 15 residues. Germline CDR1 MRHNA, CDR2 SNTAGT. The trim removed 5 bases at V and 3 bases at J, leaving 6 bases unmatched. CDR3: CASSPRTGETDTQYF. CDR3 DNA sequence: TGTGCCAGCAGTCCCCGGACAGGGGAAACAGATACGCAGTATTTT.

This rearrangement joins TRBV6-2 or TRBV6-3 to TRBJ1-1; D gene unclear. Trimming cost V 5 bases and J 6 bases, with 16 bases left between them. CDR1 and CDR2 from the germline V gene are MNHEY and SVGEGT. CDR3 length: 14 residues. This chain's CDR3 is CASSPSAGWAEAFF. The CDR3 region has the DNA TGTGCCAGCAGTCCTTCGGCCGGATGGGCTGAAGCTTTCTTT.

The chain uses TRBV28 and TRBJ1-5, with D tentatively TRBD1 (6 bases). In germline, CDR1 is MDHEN, CDR2 SYDVKM. The CDR3 runs 14 residues. V was cut by 7 bases and J by 11 bases, with 21 bases left in between. In nucleotides, the CDR3 is TGTGCCAGCATTAGTCGGACAGAGGTTCTGGCCCAGCATTTT. This codes for CASISRTEVLAQHF.

The rearrangement links TRBV4-1 to TRBJ2-7; 15 nucleotides align to TRBD2. Germline V gene lookup returns CDR1 MGHRA and CDR2 YSYEKL. Germline trimming cut 4 bases from V and 3 bases from J; bases unmatched to any gene: 13. The CDR3 has 19 residues. The CDR3 here is CASSRGTSGGPSLIYEQYF. The CDR3 DNA is TGCGCCAGCAGCCGAGGGACTAGCGGGGGGCCATCCTTAATCTACGAGCAGTACTTC.

The chain carries TRBV9 and TRBJ2-1; TRBD1 agrees at 7 bases. This CDR3 spans 16 amino acids. J was trimmed by 3 bases and V by 3 bases; bases with no gene match: 9. Germline V lookup: CDR1 SGDLS, CDR2 YYNGEE. CDR3 sequence reads: CASSAPTGSDYNEQFF. The CDR3 DNA reads TGTGCCAGCAGCGCTCCGACAGGGTCGGACTACAATGAGCAGTTCTTC.

This clonotype was counted many times. This rearrangement joins TRBV6-5 to TRBJ2-1; 9 positions match TRBD1. The V gene's germline CDR1 is MNHEY and CDR2 SVGAGI. This CDR3 comprises 14 residues. The V segment lost 6 bases and the J segment 2 bases; nucleotides outside the gene matches: 2. For the CDR3, the DNA is TGTGCCAGCAGCTACAGGGGGCCCTACAATGAGCAGTTCTTC. This translates into CASSYRGPYNEQFF.